This T cell receptor beta chain was found in a study of OX40 agonist ivuxolimab in advanced cancers. Turning to the study itself: It was ivuxolimab, an agonistic anti-OX40 (CD134) antibody, that patients were treated with. Study observations and caveats: Undetermined was the antigen specificity of the expanded peripheral T cells. The average count of expanded clones was higher among CD8+ T cells than among CD4+. Dosing at 0.1 to 3.0 mg/kg was accompanied by clonal expansion of CD4+ and CD8+ blood T cells by week 6.

Only in-frame clones appear in the TCRdb table, and some are missing; sequencing was by immunoSEQ multiplex PCR. The table has about 26,000 clones, roughly 80% seen once; the top ten hold more than 11%. Losses at the gene ends were 10 bases for V and 0 bases for J; bases not matched to a gene: 4. Looked up from germline, CDR1 is LNHDA and CDR2 is SQIVND (reference sequence). CDR3 size: 13 residues. Remarks on this clone: Its antigen is undetermined.

The chain links TRBV19 to TRBJ2-3; 7 bases match TRBD1. The sequencing used CD4+ or CD8+ T cells sorted from blood, collected in a trial of the OX40 agonist ivuxolimab. This TCR derives from an adult with an advanced solid tumor such as melanoma, head and neck, liver or kidney cancer. The CDR3 loop reads CATGQESTDTQYF. The CDR3 nucleotides read TGTGCCACAGGACAGGAAAGCACAGATACGCAGTATTTT. Full variable domain (missing parts from reference TRBV19 and TRBJ2-3): DGGITQSPKYLFRKEGQNVTLSCEQNLNHDAMYWYRQDPGQGLRLIYYSQIVNDFQKGDIAEGYSVSREKKESFPLTVTSAQKNPTAFYLCATGQESTDTQYFGPGTRLTVL.